This T cell receptor (beta chain) is from a study of blood T cell repertoires in COVID-19. Study-wide background: Acute and convalescent COVID-19 specimens originated in the United States, Italy and Spain. Nucleic acid was either cDNA or gDNA, and it came from T cells, B-cell-depleted T cells, or PBMCs.

Assay: immunoSEQ multiplex PCR; the TCRdb copy retains only in-frame clones and omits some. The sample has 15,000 to 16,000 clones; about 80% are singletons. Deletions cut 2 bases from V and 6 bases from J, with 7 bases between. The germline V gene encodes CDR1 LNHDA and CDR2 SQIVND (reference sequence). The CDR3 runs to 12 residues. The sequenced material came from peripheral blood. The chain has TRBV19 and TRBJ1-1, with D possibly matching TRBD1 (5 bases). The origin of this receptor is a man between 65 and 79 years old with active or convalescent COVID-19. The CDR3 region has the DNA TGTGCCAGTAGTATATGGGGCTCTGAAGCTTTCTTT. Protein: CASSIWGSEAFF.